One sample yielded the 29 T cell receptor beta chains listed below, sequenced in a study of cytomegalovirus exposure and HLA in healthy donors. The PCR had 60 Vbeta and 13 Jbeta primers. Profiling relied on immunoSEQ multiplex PCR, and the TCRdb table lists in-frame clones only, not all of them. The data contain about 65,000 clones, 70% to 80% of them singletons. What was sequenced was PBMCs. The receptors originated from a girl aged 5-17 years in good health and CMV-seropositive.

The chain has TRBV7-9 and TRBJ2-1; TRBD1 agrees at 7 bases. There are 14 residues in the CDR3. V was pared by 5 bases and J by 4 bases, with 5 bases of the junction left unmatched. CDR1 is SEHNR and CDR2 is FQNEAQ in the germline V gene (reference sequence). CDR3 residues: CASSLGTEYNEQFF. Written as DNA, the CDR3 is TGTGCCAGCAGCCTGGGGACAGAATACAATGAGCAGTTCTTC. Drawing the rest from reference TRBV7-9 and TRBJ2-1, the complete variable domain is DTGVSQNPRHKITKRGQNVTFRCDPISEHNRLYWYRQTLGQGPEFLTYFQNEAQLEKSRLLSDRFSAERPKGSFSTLEIQRTEQGDSAMYLCASSLGTEYNEQFFGPGTRLTVL.

The chain uses TRBV10-3 and TRBJ1-2, with 10 bases identical to TRBD1. The J segment lost 5 bases and the V segment lost 6 bases, leaving 9 bases of the junction unmatched. The germline V gene has CDR1 ENHRY and CDR2 SYGVKD. This CDR3 is built from 15 residues. The CDR3 is CAISLRDRGNYGYTF. The CDR3 nucleotides are TGTGCCATCAGCCTCCGGGACAGGGGTAATTATGGCTACACCTTC.

The chain employs TRBV18 and TRBJ2-1; 10 nucleotides line up with TRBD1. Germline V gives CDR1 KGHSH, CDR2 LQKENI. The CDR3 loop spans 17 amino acids. The V and J ends lost 3 bases and 1 base, in that order; junction bases with no gene match: 6. CDR3 bases: TGTGCCAGCTCACCCGCCTCGGGACAGGGGTCCTACAATGAGCAGTTCTTC. Its protein is CASSPASGQGSYNEQFF.

The chain recombines TRBV2 with TRBJ2-7, with 14 bases that match TRBD2. Germline CDR1 and CDR2: SNHLY and FYNNEI. CDR3 length equals 16 residues. With V trimmed by 6 bases and J by 2 bases, 6 bases remained unmatched. In DNA, the CDR3 is TGTGCCAGCAGCTCCTTGACTAGCGGGAGGGCCTACGAGCAGTACTTC. Its translation is CASSSLTSGRAYEQYF.

The chain carries TRBV7-6 and TRBJ1-6, with a possible D match to TRBD1 (6 bases). Trimming shortened V by 0 bases and J by 1 base, and 7 bases separated the two germline ends. This CDR3 is built from 16 residues. CDR1 and CDR2 from the germline V gene are SGHVS and FNYEAQ. For the CDR3, the DNA is TGTGCCAGCAGCTTAGCACAGGGATCCTATAATTCACCCCTCCACTTT. It yields the protein CASSLAQGSYNSPLHF.

This clone is a singleton in its sample. The rearrangement uses TRBV6-1 and TRBJ1-6, with D possibly being TRBD1 (6 bases). The V gene lost 10 bases and the J gene lost 7 bases, with 20 bases spanning the gap. The germline V gene encodes CDR1 MNHNS and CDR2 SASEGT. This CDR3 has 15 amino acids. CDR3 residues: CATLPETGKNSPLHF. The CDR3, as DNA: TGTGCCACCCTTCCCGAGACAGGAAAAAATTCACCCCTCCACTTT.

This clone was detected once. The V and J genes are TRBV19 and TRBJ2-7; perhaps TRBD2 as D (5 bases). With 7 bases removed from V and 0 bases from J, the gap between germline ends came to 10 bases. This CDR3 contains 13 residues. Germline lookup yields CDR1 LNHDA and CDR2 SQIVND (reference sequence). The CDR3 DNA reads TGTGCCAGTACCCCGGGAAACTCCTACGAGCAGTACTTC. It yields the protein CASTPGNSYEQYF.

Regarding this clone: Other DNA sequences in this sample translate to the same CDR3. The chain recombines TRBV5-1 with TRBJ2-5; D gene ambiguous. V shed 0 bases and J shed 1 base, with 4 bases lying between them. CDR1 is SGHRS and CDR2 is YFSETQ in the germline V gene. The CDR3 extends over 13 amino acids. The CDR3 DNA is TGCGCCAGCAGCTTGGACAGCCAAGAGACCCAGTACTTC. Protein sequence: CASSLDSQETQYF.

The gene calls are TRBV6-5 and TRBJ2-7; 9 nucleotides line up with TRBD1. V was pared by 7 bases and J by 4 bases, with 11 bases of the junction left unmatched. There are 15 residues in the CDR3. Germline V gene lookup returns CDR1 MNHEY and CDR2 SVGAGI. The CDR3 sequence is CASKDPGTGLYEQYF. The CDR3 DNA is TGTGCCAGCAAAGATCCCGGGACAGGGCTATACGAGCAGTACTTC.

The chain uses TRBV6-5 and TRBJ1-2; no clear D gene. The length of the CDR3 is 13 residues. CDR1 MNHEY and CDR2 SVGAGI come from the germline V gene. The V and J ends lost 7 bases and 8 bases respectively, with 17 bases between them. The DNA for the CDR3 is TGTGCCAGCACCACCGCTCCAAGGGAGGGCTACACCTTC. Translating gives CASTTAPREGYTF.

The chain has TRBV7-9 and TRBJ2-2; D ambiguous. The germline V gene encodes CDR1 SEHNR and CDR2 FQNEAQ (reference sequence). This CDR3 has 12 amino acids. Deletions cut 3 bases from V and 4 bases from J, with 3 bases between. This CDR3 reads CASSFLTGELFF. In DNA form, the CDR3 reads TGTGCCAGCAGCTTCCTCACCGGGGAGCTGTTTTTT. The whole variable domain, remainder taken from reference TRBV7-9 and TRBJ2-2, is DTGVSQNPRHKITKRGQNVTFRCDPISEHNRLYWYRQTLGQGPEFLTYFQNEAQLEKSRLLSDRFSAERPKGSFSTLEIQRTEQGDSAMYLCASSFLTGELFFGEGSRLTVL.

This clone has only a few counts. The chain links TRBV11-2 to TRBJ1-1; D unresolved. CDR1 is SGHAT, CDR2 FQNNGV, per germline. Trimming took 6 bases from V and 2 from J, leaving 4 bases between them. The CDR3 is made up of 11 amino acids. CDR3 DNA: TGTGCCAGCAGGGCAAACACTGAAGCTTTCTTT. It yields the protein CASRANTEAFF.

The J gene is TRBJ1-6, the V gene TRBV28, with D perhaps matching TRBD1 (6 bases). V was cut by 6 bases and J by 6 bases, with 12 bases left in between. Germline CDR1 is MDHEN and CDR2 is SYDVKM. The CDR3 runs 14 residues. CDR3 sequence reads: CASRLGGVNSPLHF. The CDR3 DNA reads TGTGCCAGCAGACTAGGGGGGGTTAATTCACCCCTCCACTTT.

This chain uses TRBV6-5 with TRBJ2-1; D might be TRBD2 (5 bases). V lost 7 bases and J lost 6, with 13 bases in between. CDR3 size: 13 residues. Looked up from germline, CDR1 is MNHEY and CDR2 is SVGAGI. The CDR3: CASINTRLNEQFF. Here the CDR3 DNA reads TGTGCCAGCATTAATACTAGGCTCAATGAGCAGTTCTTC.

V is TRBV7-2 and J is TRBJ1-1; TRBD1 agrees at 7 bases. This CDR3 is built from 15 residues. Germline V CDR1 and CDR2: SGHTA, FQGNSA. After removal of 5 bases from V and 3 bases from J, the junction contained 9 bases not matched to a gene. Written as DNA, the CDR3 is TGTGCCAGCAGCCCCCAGACAGGGTGGGACACTGAAGCTTTCTTT. Its translation: CASSPQTGWDTEAFF.

The rearrangement uses TRBV10-3 and TRBJ2-5; 9 bases are shared with TRBD1. CDR1 is ENHRY and CDR2 is SYGVKD in the germline V gene. CDR3 length: 16 residues. After removal of 4 bases from V and 6 bases from J, the junction contained 12 bases not matched to a gene. The CDR3: CAISGVRDREHQTQYF. The CDR3 DNA is TGTGCCATCAGTGGGGTCCGGGACAGGGAACATCAGACCCAGTACTTC.

The V and J genes are TRBV4-2 and TRBJ1-2, with D possibly being TRBD1 (5 bases). V was clipped by 0 bases and J by 4 bases, with 9 bases between them. The CDR3 loop spans 14 amino acids. From germline, CDR1 is LGHNA and CDR2 YNFKEQ. CDR3 region: CASSQDKGIYGYTF. Here the CDR3 DNA reads TGTGCCAGCAGCCAAGATAAGGGGATCTATGGCTACACCTTC.

This clone showed up just a few times. The chain uses TRBV5-1 and TRBJ1-4; 7 bases fit TRBD1. This CDR3 has 14 amino acids. Germline V gene lookup returns CDR1 SGHRS and CDR2 YFSETQ. The trim removed 2 bases at V and 8 bases at J, leaving 6 bases unmatched. The CDR3: CASSFIRTGEKLFF. The CDR3 DNA sequence: TGCGCCAGCAGCTTTATTAGGACAGGCGAAAAACTGTTTTTT.

The DNA for the CDR3 is TGTGCCTGGAGGGGGCCTTCTAATGAAAAACTGTTTTTT. Amino acids: CAWRGPSNEKLFF. The V and J genes are TRBV30 and TRBJ1-4; TRBD1 is a possible D gene (5 bases). The germline V and J ends were trimmed by 3 bases and 3 bases, with 8 bases remaining between them. The germline CDR1 and CDR2 sequences are GTSNPN and SVGIG (reference sequence). This CDR3 is built from 13 residues.

The J gene is TRBJ1-3, the V gene TRBV9; weak D call: TRBD1 (6 bases). From germline, CDR1 is SGDLS and CDR2 YYNGEE. Trimming removed 5 bases at V and 4 bases at J, with 13 bases between. This CDR3 comprises 14 residues. CDR3 sequence: CASSLGTPGNTIYF. CDR3 DNA: TGTGCCAGCAGTCTCGGGACACCGGGAAACACCATATATTTT.

The genes are TRBV11-2 and TRBJ2-2, with D tentatively TRBD1 (6 bases). Trimming removed 5 bases from V and 6 bases from J, with 13 bases in between. The CDR3 runs 14 residues. Germline values: CDR1 SGHAT, CDR2 FQNNGV. As DNA, the CDR3 is TGTGCCAGCAGCCTGGCAGGGGATGCCGGGGAGCTGTTTTTT. Protein: CASSLAGDAGELFF.

The J gene is TRBJ2-1, the V gene TRBV4-1; D not resolved. The CDR3 sequence is 18 residues long. Trimming left V 0 bases short and J 4 bases short, with 19 bases between. CDR1 MGHRA and CDR2 YSYEKL come from the germline V gene. The CDR3 sequence is CASSQDVPGASRYNEQFF. The DNA of the CDR3 is TGCGCCAGCAGCCAAGATGTCCCCGGCGCCTCGAGGTACAATGAGCAGTTCTTC.

The chain is built from TRBV28 and TRBJ2-5, with a weak D call TRBD2 (7 bases). CDR1 and CDR2 from the germline V gene are MDHEN and SYDVKM. V was clipped by 8 bases and J by 5 bases, with 12 bases between them. This CDR3 is built from 12 residues. In nucleotides, the CDR3 is TGTGCCAGCGGGAGGGGGATGGAGACCCAGTACTTC. Its translation is CASGRGMETQYF.

This chain uses TRBV11-3 with TRBJ2-2, with 8 bases identical to TRBD2. The CDR3 spans 17 residues. Trimming at V came to 5 bases and at J to 3 bases, leaving 11 bases not matched to a gene. CDR1 and CDR2 (germline): SGHNT, YENEEA. The CDR3, as DNA: TGTGCCAGCAGCCATATGGGACGGGAGGGGGACACCGGGGAGCTGTTTTTT. Protein sequence: CASSHMGREGDTGELFF.

The chain couples TRBV5-1 to TRBJ1-1; D remains ambiguous. The V end lost 0 bases, the J end lost 1 base, and 7 bases lay between the germline ends. CDR3 length equals 14 residues. The germline gives CDR1 SGHRS, CDR2 YFSETQ. The CDR3 protein is CASSLAAGNTEAFF. The CDR3 DNA reads as TGCGCCAGCAGCTTGGCGGCAGGGAACACTGAAGCTTTCTTT.

The chain carries TRBV11-2 and TRBJ2-7; 10 positions match TRBD2. This CDR3 is built from 19 residues. The germline CDR1 and CDR2 sequences are SGHAT and FQNNGV. J was trimmed by 1 base and V by 0 bases; bases with no gene match: 12. The CDR3 DNA reads TGTGCCAGCAGCTTAGATCCGGTAGGGCTAGCGGGAGTGTCCTACGAGCAGTACTTC. Its protein is CASSLDPVGLAGVSYEQYF.

In DNA form, the CDR3 reads TGCGCCAGCAGCCCACCCACAACAGGGGATGAATCCTACGAGCAGTACTTC. Translated, it gives CASSPPTTGDESYEQYF. The chain recombines TRBV5-1 with TRBJ2-7; 7 bases match TRBD1. This CDR3 is 17 amino acids long. V was pared by 4 bases and J by 1 base, with 14 bases of the junction left unmatched. CDR1 and CDR2 (germline): SGHRS, YFSETQ.

In its sample, this clone was seen once. The chain recombines TRBV6-5 with TRBJ2-1; TRBD2 aligns across 12 bases. This CDR3 spans 14 amino acids. Germline V gives CDR1 MNHEY, CDR2 SVGAGI. Trimming cost V 11 bases and J 7 bases; bases outside gene matches: 9. The CDR3, as DNA: TGTGCCGCGTCTGGACTAGCGGGAAGTAATGAGCAGTTCTTC. The encoded protein is CAASGLAGSNEQFF.

The chain carries TRBV30 and TRBJ1-4; TRBD1 matches at 7 bases. V trimming: 2 bases; J trimming: 5 bases; junction bases outside the gene matches: 2. This CDR3 region has 13 residues. Germline CDR1 GTSNPN, CDR2 SVGIG (reference sequence). The CDR3 loop is CAWSPGGNEKLFF. In DNA form, the CDR3 reads TGTGCCTGGAGTCCAGGGGGGAATGAAAAACTGTTTTTT.